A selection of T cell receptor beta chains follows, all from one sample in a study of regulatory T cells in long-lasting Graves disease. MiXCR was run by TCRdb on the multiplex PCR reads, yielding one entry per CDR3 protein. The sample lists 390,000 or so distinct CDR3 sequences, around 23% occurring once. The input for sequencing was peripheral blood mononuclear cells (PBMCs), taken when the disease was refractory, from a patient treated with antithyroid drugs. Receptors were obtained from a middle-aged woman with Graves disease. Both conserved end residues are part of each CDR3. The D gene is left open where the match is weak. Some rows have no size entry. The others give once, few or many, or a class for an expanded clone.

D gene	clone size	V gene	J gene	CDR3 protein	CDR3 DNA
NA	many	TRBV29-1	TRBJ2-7	CSVVIRGGYEQYF	TGCAGCGTTGTCATCAGGGGTGGTTACGAGCAGTACTTC
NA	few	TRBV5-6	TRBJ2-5	CASSLARWDIWGETQYF	TGTGCCAGCAGCTTGGCCCGATGGGACATTTGGGGAGAGACCCAGTACTTC
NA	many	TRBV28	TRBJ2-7	CASSNPHIYEQYF	TGTGCCAGCAGTAACCCTCACATCTACGAGCAGTACTTC
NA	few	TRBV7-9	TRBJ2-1	CASSPEGGSEQFF	TGTGCCAGCAGCCCCGAGGGGGGGAGTGAGCAGTTCTTC
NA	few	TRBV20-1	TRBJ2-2	CSASLGYAGELFF	TGCAGTGCTAGTCTGGGCTACGCCGGGGAGCTGTTTTTT
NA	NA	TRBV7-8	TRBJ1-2	CASSRTSNGGRQHGYTF	TGTGCCAGCAGCCGCACTTCCAACGGGGGGAGGCAGCATGGCTACACCTTC
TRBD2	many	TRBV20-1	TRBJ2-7	CSANEPGLASYEQYF	TGCAGTGCTAACGAACCGGGACTAGCTTCCTACGAGCAGTACTTC
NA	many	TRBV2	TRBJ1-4	CASRGRDTNEKLFF	TGTGCCAGCAGAGGAAGGGACACTAATGAAAAACTGTTTTTT
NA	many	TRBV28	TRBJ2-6	CASSPSEQWANVLTF	TGTGCCAGCAGCCCGTCCGAGCAGTGGGCCAACGTCCTGACTTTC
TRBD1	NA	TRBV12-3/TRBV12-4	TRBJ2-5	CASSWTGVGETQYF	TGTGCCAGCAGCTGGACAGGGGTAGGGGAGACCCAGTACTTC
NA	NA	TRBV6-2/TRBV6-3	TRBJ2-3	CATDQGDTQYF	TGTGCCACAGACCAGGGAGATACGCAGTATTTT
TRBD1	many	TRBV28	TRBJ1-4	CASSLGTGGQKLFF	TGTGCCAGCAGCCTCGGGACAGGGGGCCAAAAACTGTTTTTT
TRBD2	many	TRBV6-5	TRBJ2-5	CASSYHLSSGRASETQYF	TGTGCCAGCAGTTACCATCTGTCTAGCGGGAGGGCCTCGGAGACCCAGTACTTC
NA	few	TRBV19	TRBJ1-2	CASSPSRPEKKYGYTF	TGTGCCAGTAGTCCCTCCCGTCCGGAGAAGAAGTATGGCTACACCTTC
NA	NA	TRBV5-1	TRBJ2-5	CASSFGQTQYF	TGCGCCAGCAGCTTTGGCCAGACCCAGTACTTC
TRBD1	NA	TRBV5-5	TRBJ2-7	CASSPPGGTGVPYEQYF	TGTGCCAGCAGCCCTCCCGGGGGGACAGGGGTTCCCTACGAGCAGTACTTC
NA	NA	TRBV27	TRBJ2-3	CASSSPGSVTDTQYF	TGTGCCAGCAGTTCCCCTGGTAGCGTTACAGATACGCAGTATTTT
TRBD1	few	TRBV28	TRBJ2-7	CASRLTGHYEQYF	TGTGCCAGCAGACTGACAGGGCACTACGAGCAGTACTTC
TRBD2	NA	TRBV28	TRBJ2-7	CTSSLPLAGGSYEQYF	TGTACCAGCAGCCTCCCTCTCGCGGGAGGCTCCTACGAGCAGTACTTC
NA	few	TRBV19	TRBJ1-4	CASSIGQGNEKLFF	TGTGCCAGTAGTATAGGGCAGGGGAATGAAAAACTGTTTTTT
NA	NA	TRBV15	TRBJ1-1	CATSRDLGALNTEAFF	TGTGCCACCAGCAGAGATCTTGGGGCGCTCAACACTGAAGCTTTCTTT
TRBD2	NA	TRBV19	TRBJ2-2	CASSLGTSGRSGELFF	TGTGCCAGTAGTTTGGGGACTAGCGGGAGATCAGGGGAGCTGTTTTTT
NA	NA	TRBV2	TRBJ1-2	CASSEGTGTYGYTF	TGTGCCAGCAGTGAGGGCACAGGGACCTATGGCTACACCTTC
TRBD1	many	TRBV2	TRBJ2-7	CASGRTGAYEQYF	TGTGCCAGCGGGCGGACAGGGGCGTACGAGCAGTACTTC
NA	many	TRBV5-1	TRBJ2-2	CASSPGTPNTGELFF	TGCGCCAGCAGCCCCGGGACACCTAACACCGGGGAGCTGTTTTTT
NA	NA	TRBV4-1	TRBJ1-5	CASSQVFRYSNQPQHF	TGCGCCAGCAGCCAAGTCTTCCGGTATAGCAATCAGCCCCAGCATTTT
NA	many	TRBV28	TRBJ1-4	CASSFNRLNEKLFF	TGTGCCAGCAGTTTTAACAGGCTTAATGAAAAACTGTTTTTT
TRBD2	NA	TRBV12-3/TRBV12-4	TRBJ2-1	CASSLPSQREPPSSYNEQFF	TGTGCCAGCAGTTTACCCTCCCAGCGGGAGCCCCCGAGCTCCTACAATGAGCAGTTCTTC
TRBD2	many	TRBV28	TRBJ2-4	CASSVAFVGLAERAKNIQYF	TGTGCCAGCAGTGTAGCGTTCGTAGGACTAGCGGAACGAGCCAAAAACATTCAGTACTTC
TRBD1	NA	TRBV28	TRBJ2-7	CASSLNAGGYEQYF	TGTGCCAGCAGCTTAAACGCAGGGGGCTACGAGCAGTACTTC
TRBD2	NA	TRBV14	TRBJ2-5	CASSQAGLAAQTQYF	TGTGCCAGCAGCCAAGCGGGACTAGCCGCCCAGACCCAGTACTTC
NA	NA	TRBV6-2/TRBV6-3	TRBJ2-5	CASSREATSGIGF	TGTGCCAGCAGCCGAGAGGCCACCTCGGGCATAGGGTTC
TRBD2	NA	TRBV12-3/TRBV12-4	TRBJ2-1	CASSPHGGGRNNEQFF	TGTGCCAGCAGTCCCCACGGGGGAGGGCGGAACAATGAGCAGTTCTTC
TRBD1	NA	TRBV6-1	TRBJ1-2	CASSETGGNYGYTF	TGTGCCAGCAGCGAGACAGGGGGCAACTATGGCTACACCTTC
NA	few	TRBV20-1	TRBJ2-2	CSAQRSWAKTGELFF	TGCAGTGCTCAAAGGTCGTGGGCGAAAACCGGGGAGCTGTTTTTT
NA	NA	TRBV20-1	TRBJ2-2	CSARRLGGAGELFF	TGCAGTGCTAGACGACTTGGAGGGGCTGGGGAGCTGTTTTTT
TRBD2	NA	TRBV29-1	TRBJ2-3	CSVERLAGVDTQYF	TGCAGCGTTGAAAGGCTAGCGGGAGTAGATACGCAGTATTTT